This paragraph covers one T cell receptor (beta chain) sequence. The antigen is unknown. All gene names here are mouse names. The CDR3 is cut off 4 residues early in the read; its end comes from the germline J gene. The sample has other DNA sequences that encode this CDR3 too. CDR1 and CDR2 from the germline V gene are NSQYPW and LRSPGD (reference sequence). The ends lost 0 bases at V and 4 bases at J; junction bases unmatched: 2. The CDR3 has 15 residues. Reverse transcribed after extraction, RNA yielded cDNA as the sequencing template. Sequencing used immunoSEQ multiplex PCR; TCRdb keeps in-frame clones, though not all of them. This sample carries about 300,000 clones, none of them present only once. Using CD4, CD8alpha, NKG2D, NKG2ACE and other markers, pooled cutaneous lymph node cells were sorted. This specimen comes from a study of CD8+ T cells in alopecia areata. Whole-study results and caveats: An increase in clonality over normal scalp was evident in lesional scalp, especially alopecia totalis/universalis.

This TCR was recovered from a C3H/HeJ mouse with alopecia areata. The strain bears MHC haplotype H2-k. Sequences were obtained from CD4+ T cells sorted from a lymph node. The chain couples TRBV1 to TRBJ2-1, with TRBD2 matching 8 bases. CDR3 sequence: CTCSADLGGYAEQFF. Incomplete CDR3 DNA: TGCACCTGCAGTGCAGACCTGGGGGGTTATGCT.